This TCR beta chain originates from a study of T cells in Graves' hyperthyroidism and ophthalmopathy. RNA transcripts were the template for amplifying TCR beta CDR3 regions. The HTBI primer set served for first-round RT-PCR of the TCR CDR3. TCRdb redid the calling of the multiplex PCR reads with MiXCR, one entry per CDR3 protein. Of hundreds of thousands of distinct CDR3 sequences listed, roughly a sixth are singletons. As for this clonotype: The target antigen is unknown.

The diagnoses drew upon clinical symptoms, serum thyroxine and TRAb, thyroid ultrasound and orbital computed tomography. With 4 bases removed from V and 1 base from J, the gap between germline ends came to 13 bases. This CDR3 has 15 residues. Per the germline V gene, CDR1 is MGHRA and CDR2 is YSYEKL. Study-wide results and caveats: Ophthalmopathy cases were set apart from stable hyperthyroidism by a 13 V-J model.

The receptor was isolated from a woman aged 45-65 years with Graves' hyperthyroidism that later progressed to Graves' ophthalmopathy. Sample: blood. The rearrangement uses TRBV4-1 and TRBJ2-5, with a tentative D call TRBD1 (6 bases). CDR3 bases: TGCGCCAGCAGCCCAGACAGGCTCGCCCAAGAGACCCAGTACTTC. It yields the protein CASSPDRLAQETQYF.